Following are 2 T cell receptor beta chains from one sample sequenced in a study of T cell clonality in common variable immunodeficiency. Antigens of these TCRs are unknown. Whole-study results and caveats: Common variable immunodeficiency TCR beta sequences reportedly had fewer deletions and N-nucleotide insertions.

This table comes from immunoSEQ multiplex PCR, and its TCRdb copy is limited to in-frame clones, with some not included. Altogether around 30,000 clones were found in the sample, and no singletons occur. The sequencing input was peripheral blood mononuclear cells. Receptors originate from a human donor with common variable immunodeficiency.

The table lists this clone with a few counts. The CDR3 end is not reached by the read, which stops 3 residues before it; the germline J gene fills it in. The chain is built from TRBV19 and TRBJ2-2, with 11 bases fitting TRBD1. This CDR3 is built from 19 residues. V trimming: 4 bases; J trimming: 3 bases; junction bases outside the gene matches: 13. Germline CDR1 and CDR2: LNHDA and SQIVND (reference sequence). The part of the CDR3 DNA that was read is TGTGCCAGTAGTAGCCTGGCGGGACAGGGGGGGGGAGACACCGGGGAG. Residues: CASSSLAGQGGGDTGE. The whole CDR3 protein is CASSSLAGQGGGDTGELFF.

This clone was recorded at least ten times. The read terminates 3 residues before the CDR3 end, so the remaining end is supplied by the germline J gene. This chain links TRBV7-8 with TRBJ2-2; the D is unclear. Looked up from germline, CDR1 is SGHVS and CDR2 is FQNEAQ. The CDR3 contains 15 residues. Trimming removed 3 bases from V and 1 base from J, with 9 bases in between. CDR3 protein: CASSFISGNTGELFF. CDR3 DNA, as far as it was read: TGTGCCAGCAGCTTCATCTCGGGGAACACCGGGGAG.